One and the same sample provided the 4 T cell receptor beta chains below, sequenced in a study of blood T cell repertoires in COVID-19. Assay: immunoSEQ multiplex PCR; the TCRdb copy retains only in-frame clones and omits some. The sample lists about 160,000 clones; roughly 87% were seen once. The sample taken for sequencing was peripheral blood. Receptors were obtained from a woman aged 55-69 years who had recovered from COVID-19.

V is TRBV7-3 and J is TRBJ2-3; perhaps TRBD1 as D (6 bases). Germline CDR1 and CDR2: SGHTA and FQGTGA. This CDR3 is 14 amino acids long. Trimming removed 2 bases from V and 8 bases from J, with 14 bases in between. The CDR3 sequence: CASSLQGQGGTQYF. For the CDR3, the DNA is TGTGCCAGCAGCTTACAGGGGCAAGGAGGTACGCAGTATTTT. The full variable domain, with the rest looked up from reference TRBV7-3 and TRBJ2-3, is GAGVSQTPSNKVTEKGKYVELRCDPISGHTALYWYRQSLGQGPEFLIYFQGTGAADDSGLPNDRFFAVRPEGSVSTLKIQRTERGDSAVYLCASSLQGQGGTQYFGPGTRLTVL.

The chain links TRBV7-9 to TRBJ1-5; 7 positions agree with TRBD1. Germline trimming cut 5 bases from V and 7 bases from J; bases unmatched to any gene: 8. Germline V gene lookup returns CDR1 SEHNR and CDR2 FQNEAQ (reference sequence). The CDR3 has 14 amino acids. The CDR3 coding sequence is TGTGCCAGCAGCCTCACAGGGGCGGGGCAGCCCCAGCATTTT. It translates to CASSLTGAGQPQHF.

This chain connects TRBV5-1 to TRBJ1-2, with D perhaps TRBD1 (6 bases). The ends were cut back, 0 bases at V and 6 bases at J, with 6 bases in the middle. The CDR3 loop spans 12 amino acids. Looked up from germline, CDR1 is SGHRS and CDR2 is YFSETQ. CDR3 DNA sequence: TGCGCCAGCAGCTTGGACAGGGATGGCTACACCTTC. Protein: CASSLDRDGYTF.

V usage is TRBV10-3 and J usage is TRBJ2-1, with TRBD1 identical over 7 bases. V trimming: 6 bases; J trimming: 8 bases; junction bases outside the gene matches: 7. CDR1 and CDR2 from the germline V gene are ENHRY and SYGVKD. The length of the CDR3 is 13 residues. The CDR3 region is CAIRVTDRYEQFF. Here the CDR3 DNA reads TGTGCCATCAGGGTTACGGACAGGTATGAGCAGTTCTTC.